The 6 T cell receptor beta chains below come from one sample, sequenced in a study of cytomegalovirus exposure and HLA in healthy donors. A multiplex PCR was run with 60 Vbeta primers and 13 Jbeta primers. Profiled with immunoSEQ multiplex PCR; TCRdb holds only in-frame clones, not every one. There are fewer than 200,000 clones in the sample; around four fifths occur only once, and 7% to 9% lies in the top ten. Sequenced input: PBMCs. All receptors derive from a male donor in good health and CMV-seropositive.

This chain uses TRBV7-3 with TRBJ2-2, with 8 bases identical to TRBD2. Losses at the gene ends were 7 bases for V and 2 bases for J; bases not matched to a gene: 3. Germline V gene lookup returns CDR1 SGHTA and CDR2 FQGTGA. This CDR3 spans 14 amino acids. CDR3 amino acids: CASTGGDNTGELFF. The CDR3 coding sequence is TGTGCCAGCACGGGGGGGGACAACACCGGGGAGCTGTTTTTT.

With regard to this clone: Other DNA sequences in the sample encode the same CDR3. DNA of the CDR3: TGTGCCAGCAGCGTACCTGGCGGCGGTGAGCAGTTCTTC. Its protein product is CASSVPGGGEQFF. V usage is TRBV9 and J usage is TRBJ2-1; D uncertain. V was cut by 1 base and J by 9 bases, with 11 bases left in between. The CDR3 runs to 13 residues. Germline loops: CDR1 SGDLS, CDR2 YYNGEE.

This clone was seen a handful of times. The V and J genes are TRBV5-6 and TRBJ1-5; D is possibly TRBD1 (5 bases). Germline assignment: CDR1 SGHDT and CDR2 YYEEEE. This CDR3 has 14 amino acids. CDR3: CACLGRSGDQPQHF. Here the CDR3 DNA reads TGTGCTTGCCTCGGACGATCGGGGGATCAGCCCCAGCATTTT. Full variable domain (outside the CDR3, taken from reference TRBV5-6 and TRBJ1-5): DAGVTQSPTHLIKTRGQQVTLRCSPKSGHDTVSWYQQALGQGPQFIFQYYEEEERQRGNFPDRFSGHQFPNYSSELNVNALLLGDSALYLCACLGRSGDQPQHFGDGTRLSIL.

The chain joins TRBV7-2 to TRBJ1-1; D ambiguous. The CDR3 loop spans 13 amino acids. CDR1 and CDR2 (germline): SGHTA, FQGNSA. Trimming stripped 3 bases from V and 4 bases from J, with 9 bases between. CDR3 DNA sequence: TGTGCCAGCAGCTTGGTGACATTCACTGAAGCTTTCTTT. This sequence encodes CASSLVTFTEAFF.

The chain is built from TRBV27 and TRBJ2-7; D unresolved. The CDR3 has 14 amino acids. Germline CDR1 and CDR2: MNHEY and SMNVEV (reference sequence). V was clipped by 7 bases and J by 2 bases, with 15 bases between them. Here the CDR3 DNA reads TGTGCCAGCATTAGTATCTCCAAGCCCTACGAGCAGTACTTC. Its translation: CASISISKPYEQYF.

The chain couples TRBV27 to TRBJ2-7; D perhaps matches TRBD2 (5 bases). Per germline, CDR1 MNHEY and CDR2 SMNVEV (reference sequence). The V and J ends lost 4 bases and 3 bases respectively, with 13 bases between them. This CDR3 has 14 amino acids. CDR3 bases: TGTGCCAGCAGTTATTCCCGGGAATACTACGAGCAGTACTTC. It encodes CASSYSREYYEQYF.